This T cell receptor (beta chain) was identified during a study of spatial heterogeneity in lung cancer. Study-level background: Raw reads showed each unique TCR and UMI combination turning up more than ten times on average.

Time point specified: sample taken at primary tumor resection. The sequenced material consisted of unsorted whole RNA from tumor, nontumor lung or frozen PBMC. Trimming took 2 bases from V and 5 from J, leaving 12 bases between them. This CDR3 is 14 amino acids long. Germline loops: CDR1 PRHDT, CDR2 FYEKMQ (reference sequence). Via MiXCR, TCRdb re-called the 5' RACE reads, giving one row per CDR3 protein. Among about 92,000 distinct CDR3 sequences listed, 10% to 15% were seen once. The chain has TRBV13 and TRBJ2-5; unclear D gene. The source material was PBMCs, sampled at surgery. The source of this sequence is a male donor with early-stage non-small cell lung cancer. CDR3 coding DNA: TGTGCCAGCAGCTTAAACACCCTTTTCGAGACCCAGTACTTC. Its protein is CASSLNTLFETQYF. Full variable domain (missing parts from reference TRBV13 and TRBJ2-5): AAGVIQSPRHLIKEKRETATLKCYPIPRHDTVYWYQQGPGQDPQFLISFYEKMQSDKGSIPDRFSAQQFSDYHSELNMSSLELGDSALYFCASSLNTLFETQYFGPGTRLLVL.